What follows are 5 T cell receptor beta chains derived from one specimen sequenced in a study of blood T cells in healthy people across ages. Sample-barcoded 5' priming and a J-beta primer mix drove a second PCR of roughly 7 to 11 cycles. TCRdb called the 5' RACE reads again in MiXCR, with one record for every CDR3 protein. Of approximately 350,000 distinct CDR3 sequences in the sample, roughly half were seen once. Input material: blood. The source of these receptors is a man in his sixties in good health.

The table lists this clonotype with a few counts. Just one base apart from a much larger clone, this may be a read error. The rearrangement uses TRBV7-2 and TRBJ2-5; D gene ambiguous. The J call is in doubt because the DNA end fits TRBJ2-7 better. The germline CDR1 and CDR2 sequences are SGHTA and FQGNSA. The length of the CDR3 is 14 residues. CDR3 protein: CTSSPGQAHREQYF. CDR3 coding DNA: TGTACCAGCAGCCCCGGCCAGGCCCACCGCGAGCAGTACTTC.

The sample holds one count of this clonotype. The chain carries TRBV5-1 and TRBJ2-3; 9 nucleotides align to TRBD2. Germline assignment: CDR1 SGHRS and CDR2 YFSETQ. After removal of 0 bases from V and 0 bases from J, the junction contained 8 bases not matched to a gene. There are 18 residues in the CDR3. CDR3 in DNA: TGCGCCAGCAGCTTGGCCTGGGCTAGCGGGGAGAGCACAGATACGCAGTATTTT. It encodes CASSLAWASGESTDTQYF.

This clonotype was observed a handful of times. The DNA of the CDR3 is TGTGCCAGCAGCGTTTATGATGAGCAGTTCTTC. It yields the protein CASSVYDEQFF. V is TRBV11-2 and J is TRBJ2-1; D remains ambiguous. The germline V gene encodes CDR1 SGHAT and CDR2 FQNNGV. The germline V and J ends were trimmed by 5 bases and 8 bases, with 7 bases remaining between them. CDR3 length equals 11 residues.

There are many counts of this clonotype. The gene calls are TRBV3-1 and TRBJ2-7, with D possibly being TRBD1 (6 bases). The CDR3 runs 14 residues. Germline CDR1 reads LGHDT; CDR2 reads YNNKEL (reference sequence). Trimming stripped 1 base from V and 3 bases from J, with 10 bases between. The CDR3 bases are TGTGCCAGCAGCCAAGCCGGGACAAGCTACGAGCAGTACTTC. This sequence encodes CASSQAGTSYEQYF.

The sample holds a few counts of this clonotype. The chain recombines TRBV20-1 with TRBJ1-2, with 10 bases fitting TRBD1. Germline V CDR1 and CDR2: DFQATT, SNEGSKA (reference sequence). The CDR3 has 13 residues. Trimming took 5 bases from V and 6 from J; bases not matched to a gene: 6. DNA for the CDR3: TGCAGTGCTCTCATGGACAGGGGGAATGGCTACACCTTC. Its translation is CSALMDRGNGYTF.